What follows are 13 T cell receptor beta chains derived from one specimen sequenced in a study of blood T cell repertoires in COVID-19. The protocol was immunoSEQ multiplex PCR, while the TCRdb copy is restricted to in-frame clones and leaves out a portion. The sample has 200,000 to 250,000 clones, around four fifths seen once; the top ten hold 15% to 20%. The material sequenced was peripheral blood. These receptors were collected from a woman over 75 with active or convalescent COVID-19.

V gene TRBV29-1 combines with J gene TRBJ2-7; possible D gene TRBD1, 6 bases. The V and J ends lost 7 bases and 5 bases respectively, with 15 bases between them. The CDR3 length is 12 residues. CDR1 and CDR2 (germline): SQVTM, ANQGSEA. CDR3 coding DNA: TGCAGCGCGTCAAACAGGGTTGACGAGCAGTACTTC. It specifies CSASNRVDEQYF.

The sample holds a few counts of this clone. V is TRBV27 and J is TRBJ2-7; 16 bases agree with TRBD2. The ends lost 5 bases at V and 4 bases at J; junction bases unmatched: 11. Germline values: CDR1 MNHEY, CDR2 SMNVEV (reference sequence). CDR3 size: 18 residues. The DNA of the CDR3 is TGTGCCAGCAGTCTACGTCCCGGGACTAGCGGGGGGGCTTACGAGCAGTACTTC. It encodes CASSLRPGTSGGAYEQYF.

The CDR3 region is CASSPPGLAEQFF. The CDR3 DNA follows: TGTGCCAGCAGCCCACCGGGACTAGCGGAACAGTTCTTC. V gene TRBV5-4 combines with J gene TRBJ2-1, with TRBD2 identical over 11 bases. Looked up from germline, CDR1 is SGHNT and CDR2 is YYREEE (reference sequence). The V segment lost 4 bases and the J segment 13 bases; nucleotides outside the gene matches: 7. CDR3 length equals 13 residues.

The CDR3 coding sequence is TGTGCCAGCAGCGTAGATGACAGCTCTAATTCACCCCTCCACTTT. Its translation: CASSVDDSSNSPLHF. The chain has TRBV9 and TRBJ1-6; a possible D gene is TRBD1 (5 bases). The germline gives CDR1 SGDLS, CDR2 YYNGEE. V lost 0 bases and J 6 bases, leaving 10 bases between the germline ends. The CDR3 extends over 15 amino acids.

This chain links TRBV5-5 with TRBJ1-2, with a weak D call TRBD1 (5 bases). V was trimmed by 1 base and J by 5 bases, leaving 9 bases between them. The CDR3 covers 13 residues. Germline V gene sequence: CDR1 SGHKS, CDR2 YYEKEE (reference sequence). The chain's CDR3 is CASSLSQAYGYTF. The CDR3 DNA reads as TGTGCCAGCAGCTTGTCACAGGCGTATGGCTACACCTTC.

This chain connects TRBV5-1 to TRBJ2-1; 7 bases line up with TRBD2. Trimming removed 2 bases from V and 0 bases from J; junction bases left unmatched: 8. The CDR3 length is 17 residues. Germline V lookup: CDR1 SGHRS, CDR2 YFSETQ. DNA of the CDR3: TGCGCCAGCAGCTTCGAGTATGGCGGGAGCTCCTACAATGAGCAGTTCTTC. Translated, it gives CASSFEYGGSSYNEQFF.

The chain recombines TRBV6-2 or TRBV6-3 with TRBJ2-5, with 7 positions matching TRBD2. Per germline, CDR1 MNHEY and CDR2 SVGEGT. V was pared by 0 bases and J by 5 bases, with 12 bases of the junction left unmatched. The CDR3 runs to 17 residues. The CDR3 bases are TGTGCCAGCAGTTACTCGCGGGGACTACCCTCTTGGGAGACCCAGTACTTC. This encodes CASSYSRGLPSWETQYF.

The rearrangement links TRBV27 to TRBJ1-1; D gene uncertain. CDR1 is MNHEY and CDR2 is SMNVEV in the germline V gene (reference sequence). V gave up 2 bases and J gave up 1 base, with 14 bases separating them. CDR3 size: 16 residues. The CDR3 sequence: CASSLTQVNPNTEAFF. In DNA form, the CDR3 reads TGTGCCAGCAGTTTAACCCAGGTTAATCCGAACACTGAAGCTTTCTTT.

This clone was picked up a small number of times. The chain recombines TRBV29-1 with TRBJ1-1; D possibly corresponds to TRBD1 (6 bases). The germline CDR1 and CDR2 sequences are SQVTM and ANQGSEA. With 4 bases removed from V and 0 bases from J, the gap between germline ends came to 9 bases. The CDR3 length is 13 residues. The CDR3 protein is CSVGEGVNTEAFF. CDR3 nucleotides: TGCAGCGTTGGTGAGGGGGTGAACACTGAAGCTTTCTTT.

This clone was found a few times. V gene TRBV11-2 combines with J gene TRBJ2-2; 13 bases are a match to TRBD2. The CDR3 covers 15 residues. CDR1 and CDR2 (germline): SGHAT, FQNNGV. V lost 4 bases, J lost 8 bases, and 4 bases stayed unmatched. CDR3 region: CASSSRTSGSGELFF. The CDR3 DNA is TGTGCCAGCAGCTCTAGGACTAGCGGGAGTGGGGAGCTGTTTTTT.

The CDR3: CASSLFLASSYEQYF. The CDR3 nucleotides read TGTGCCAGCAGCTTGTTTCTAGCCTCCAGCTACGAGCAGTACTTC. The V gene is TRBV5-5, the J gene TRBJ2-7, with D perhaps TRBD2 (5 bases). V was pared by 1 base and J by 3 bases, with 14 bases between. The CDR3 extends over 15 amino acids. Germline V lookup: CDR1 SGHKS, CDR2 YYEKEE (reference sequence). The whole variable domain, remainder taken from reference TRBV5-5 and TRBJ2-7, is DAGVTQSPTHLIKTRGQQVTLRCSPISGHKSVSWYQQVLGQGPQFIFQYYEKEERGRGNFPDRFSARQFPNYSSELNVNALLLGDSALYLCASSLFLASSYEQYFGPGTRLTVT.

The V and J genes are TRBV7-2 and TRBJ1-5, with a tentative D call TRBD1 (6 bases). The CDR3 extends over 17 amino acids. Trimming removed 3 bases at V and 3 bases at J, with 18 bases between. Germline V gene lookup returns CDR1 SGHTA and CDR2 FQGNSA. The CDR3 reads CASSFHREPSFNQPQHF. DNA of the CDR3: TGTGCCAGCAGCTTCCACAGGGAACCGAGCTTCAATCAGCCCCAGCATTTT.

This chain joins TRBV2 and TRBJ2-1, with TRBD2 matching over 7 bases. The CDR3 is 16 amino acids. The ends lost 3 bases at V and 7 bases at J; junction bases unmatched: 12. Germline-derived CDR1 and CDR2 are SNHLY and FYNNEI. The CDR3 loop reads CASSEVLGRGWNEQFF. The CDR3 nucleotides are TGTGCCAGCAGTGAGGTCTTGGGGAGGGGTTGGAATGAGCAGTTCTTC.